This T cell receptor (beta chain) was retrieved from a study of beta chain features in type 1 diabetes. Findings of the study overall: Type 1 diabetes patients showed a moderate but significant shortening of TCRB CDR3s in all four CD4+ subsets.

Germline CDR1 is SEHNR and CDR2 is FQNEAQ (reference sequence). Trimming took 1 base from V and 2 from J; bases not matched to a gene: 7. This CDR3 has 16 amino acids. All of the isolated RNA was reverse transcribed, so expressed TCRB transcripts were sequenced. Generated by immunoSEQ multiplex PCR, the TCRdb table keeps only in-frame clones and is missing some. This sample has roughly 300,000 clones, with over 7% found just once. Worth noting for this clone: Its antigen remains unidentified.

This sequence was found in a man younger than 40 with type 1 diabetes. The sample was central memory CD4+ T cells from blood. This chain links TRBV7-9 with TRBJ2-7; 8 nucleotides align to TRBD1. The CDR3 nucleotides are TGTGCCAGCAGCTTAGTGGGCAGGGGGCCCCCCTACGAGCAGTACTTC. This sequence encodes CASSLVGRGPPYEQYF.